This T cell receptor beta chain was profiled in a study of blood T cell repertoires in COVID-19 (dated by TCRdb to the early 2020s). Broadly, across the study: Samples covering the acute and convalescent phases of COVID-19 were provided by collaborators in the United States, Italy and Spain. The material from the prospective study consisted of cDNA or gDNA derived from T cells, B-cell-depleted T cells, or PBMCs. Nearly every sample came with metadata listing a de-identified subject ID, COVID-19 status, age in years and sex. The dataset comprised deeply sampled blood TCRbeta repertoires from subjects exposed to, actively infected with, or recovered from COVID-19. A freely available public database, intended as a resource for researchers studying the immune response to SARS-CoV-2, is where the repertoires were released. The samples were drawn from the first 160 participants of the ongoing ImmuneRACE study and from over 950 subjects provided by 6 global collaborators. HLA class I and class II types, where available, came from metadata supplied by the sample provider rather than from assay-based typing. Findings and caveats that apply to the study as a whole: The amount of clinical and demographic metadata varied by source and participant and was provided uncurated.

The immunoSEQ Assay, a bias-controlled multiplex PCR, was used to amplify TCRbeta CDR3 regions from genomic DNA. Per the original workflow: Within the assay, amplification of reference gene primers was used to estimate how many nucleated cells each sample contained. Sequence reads were collapsed and filtered to measure the absolute abundance of every unique TCRbeta CDR3 rearrangement. For each sample, productive Simpson clonality was calculated by taking the square root of Simpson's diversity index across productive rearrangements. TCRdb retrieved this table from immuneACCESS and kept in-frame rearrangements only. Not all clones are present; in checked studies, unresolved V genes account for under half, and no reason is known for the remainder. That table is the source of V, J and clone size, and D and trimming were worked out from the DNA. Present in this sample are 200,000 or so clones, roughly 86% of which were seen just once. The ten largest clonotypes hold roughly 2.5% of the sample.

Relative to germline, V is 4 bases shorter and J is 0 bases shorter, with 9 bases between their ends. From the cysteine through the phenylalanine, the CDR3 covers 14 amino acids. Solely the CDR3 DNA is kept, with 42 bases framed from the first base. The germline V gene gives CDR1 as SNHLY and CDR2 as FYNNEI. The collaborating institutions used their own protocols to collect whole blood in K2EDTA tubes. Collaborator samples were shipped for TCRbeta analysis as frozen whole blood, isolated PBMCs, or DNA extracted from either sample type. Concerning this clone itself: It has no known antigen specificity. No base quality values were provided; no much bigger clone lies one nucleotide off. At the DNA level, this CDR3 is encoded by other sequences in the same sample as well.

The TCR was taken from a woman aged 55-69 years with acute or convalescent COVID-19. The chain was built from TRBV2 and TRBJ1-1; the D gene cannot be resolved reliably. Sequencing used peripheral blood. CDR3 loop: CASSVSRMNTEAFF. The sequence in DNA is TGTGCCAGCAGTGTAAGTAGAATGAACACTGAAGCTTTCTTT.